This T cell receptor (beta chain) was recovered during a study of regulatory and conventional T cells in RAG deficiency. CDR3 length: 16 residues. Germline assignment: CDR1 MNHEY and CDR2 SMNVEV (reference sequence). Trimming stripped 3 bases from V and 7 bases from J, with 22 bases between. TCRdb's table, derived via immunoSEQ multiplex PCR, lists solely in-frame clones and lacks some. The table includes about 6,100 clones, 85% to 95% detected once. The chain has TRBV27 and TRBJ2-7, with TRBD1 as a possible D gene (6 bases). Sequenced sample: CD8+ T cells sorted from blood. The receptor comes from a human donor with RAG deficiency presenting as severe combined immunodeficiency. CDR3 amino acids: CASSFLGRQGLVEQYF. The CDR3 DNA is TGTGCCAGCAGTTTTTTGGGCCGTCAGGGGTTAGTGGAGCAGTACTTC.